These T cell receptor beta chains were read from a single sample in a study of T cell responses to AZD1222 COVID-19 vaccine. The data were produced by immunoSEQ multiplex PCR, yet TCRdb's version contains in-frame clones alone and is incomplete. The profile shows around 89,000 clones, roughly 88% of them singletons. Here the sequenced sample was peripheral blood, taken on day 0 of AZD1222 vaccination. These receptors all come from an adult in good health. The CDR3 runs from the conserved cysteine through the conserved F or W. A D gene is named only where the DNA matches it firmly. Where a row states a size, it is once, few, many or the class of an expanded clone; other rows omit it.

.	TRBV18	TRBJ1-5	TRBD1	TGTGCCAGCTCACCGATCGGGACAGGTGATCAGCCCCAGCATTTT	CASSPIGTGDQPQHF
.	TRBV5-4	TRBJ2-7	.	TGTGCCAGCAGCTGGACATCGGGGGCGAGGGAGCAGTACTTC	CASSWTSGAREQYF
.	TRBV4-3	TRBJ1-3	.	TGCGCCAGCAGTCAAAATGAACAGGGCTCTGGAAACACCATATATTTT	CASSQNEQGSGNTIYF
once	TRBV2	TRBJ1-3	.	TGTGCCAGCCTTCCGGGTGGCGAAAACACCATATATTTT	CASLPGGENTIYF
.	TRBV29-1	TRBJ2-1	.	TGCAGCGTTGGGCAGTACAATGAGCAGTTCTTC	CSVGQYNEQFF
.	TRBV5-1	TRBJ1-6	.	TGCGCCAGCAGCTTGGGGCAGAATAATTCACCCCTCCACTTT	CASSLGQNNSPLHF
.	TRBV6-5	TRBJ1-1	TRBD1	TGTGCCAGCAGTTACGACGGACAGGGCCAAGCTTTCTTT	CASSYDGQGQAFF
.	TRBV4-3	TRBJ1-6	TRBD1	TGCGCCAGCAGCCGCATACAGGGGGACTCACCCCTCCACTTT	CASSRIQGDSPLHF
.	TRBV24-1	TRBJ2-2	TRBD1	TGTGCCACCAGTGATCGACAGGGGTGGGAGCTGTTTTTT	CATSDRQGWELFF
.	TRBV12-5	TRBJ2-7	.	TGTGCTAGTGGCAACCCCACTAGAACGGCCTACGAGCAGTACTTC	CASGNPTRTAYEQYF
.	TRBV24-1	TRBJ2-1	.	TGTGCCACCAGTGATTTGCGTGGGGGTAATGAGCAGTTCTTC	CATSDLRGGNEQFF
.	TRBV19	TRBJ2-1	.	TGTGCCAGTACGACGGTGGGGGGCTGGTCCTACAATGAGCAGTTCTTC	CASTTVGGWSYNEQFF
.	TRBV3-1/TRBV3-2	TRBJ1-2	.	TGTGCCAGCAGCCAAGAAGGGTATGCAGATATGGGCTATGGCTACACCTTC	CASSQEGYADMGYGYTF
.	TRBV18	TRBJ2-5	.	TGTGCCAGCTCGTCCAGGGGTGAAGAGACCCAGTACTTC	CASSSRGEETQYF
.	TRBV28	TRBJ1-5	.	TGTGCCAGCAGGGTGAGTTACGGGGCTAATCAGCCCCAGCATTTT	CASRVSYGANQPQHF
.	TRBV19	TRBJ2-1	.	TGTGCCAGTAGTCCCGCCGGGACTCGGGTGGACAATGAGCAGTTCTTC	CASSPAGTRVDNEQFF
.	TRBV6-5	TRBJ1-1	.	TGTGCCAGCAGTTCCCAAATCGGGGTGAGGAACACTGAAGCTTTCTTT	CASSSQIGVRNTEAFF
.	TRBV7-9	TRBJ2-6	TRBD1	TGTGCCAGCAGCTTCCTCGGTGACAGGGGGCTTCCTGGGGCCAACGTCCTGACTTTC	CASSFLGDRGLPGANVLTF
.	TRBV29-1	TRBJ1-5	TRBD1	TGCAGCGTTGTAGAAACAGGGGGCGTAAATCAGCCCCAGCATTTT	CSVVETGGVNQPQHF
.	TRBV5-1	TRBJ2-3	.	TGCGCCAGTAATACAGGGACTAGCACAGATACGCAGTATTTT	CASNTGTSTDTQYF
.	TRBV30	TRBJ1-5	TRBD1	TGTGCCTGGAGTGCATACCCGGACAGGAATCAGCCCCAGCATTTT	CAWSAYPDRNQPQHF
.	TRBV5-4	TRBJ2-3	.	TGTGCCAGCAGCTTGAGCCTGGCAGCATTCAGCACAGATACGCAGTATTTT	CASSLSLAAFSTDTQYF
.	TRBV6-1	TRBJ2-7	.	TGTGCCAGCAGTGGAGGACTTTCTGAATCTCTTTACGAGCAGTACTTC	CASSGGLSESLYEQYF
.	TRBV30	TRBJ2-1	TRBD2	TGTGCCTGGAGCCCGGGACTAGCGGGGGGGCGTGAGCAGTTCTTC	CAWSPGLAGGREQFF
.	TRBV11-2	TRBJ2-7	.	TGTGCCAGCAGCTTAGAGGCTAGCGACGAGCAGTACTTC	CASSLEASDEQYF
once	TRBV11-2	TRBJ1-4	TRBD1	TGTGCCAGCAACAAACAGGGGGCAATTGAAAAACTGTTTTTT	CASNKQGAIEKLFF
.	TRBV11-1	TRBJ2-2	TRBD2	TGTGCCAGCAGCTTTAATAGCGGGGACGGGGAGCTGTTTTTT	CASSFNSGDGELFF
.	TRBV7-2	TRBJ1-3	TRBD1	TGTGCCAGCAGCTTAGAGGGCAGGATACAGGGGACCATATATTTT	CASSLEGRIQGTIYF
once	TRBV19	TRBJ1-1	TRBD1	TGTGCCAGCCGGGACAGGGGGGCCACTGAAGCTTTCTTT	CASRDRGATEAFF
.	TRBV4-3	TRBJ1-1	.	TGCGCCAGCAGCCAAGATCCCAGGCCGAACACTGAAGCTTTCTTT	CASSQDPRPNTEAFF
.	TRBV24-1	TRBJ2-1	TRBD1	TGTGCCACCAGTGGCCCATATCGGACAGGGGTCTACAATGAGCAGTTCTTC	CATSGPYRTGVYNEQFF
once	TRBV28	TRBJ1-2	.	TGTGCCAGCAGTTTAAGCAGACCGTGGGACGGCTACACCTTC	CASSLSRPWDGYTF
.	TRBV11-2	TRBJ1-5	.	TGTGCCAGCAGCTTAGGCCCGTCCCAGCCCCAGCATTTT	CASSLGPSQPQHF
.	TRBV3-1/TRBV3-2	TRBJ2-1	TRBD2	TGTGCCAGCAGCCAAGATTTGCGGGGGGGCCGCAATGAGCAGTTCTTC	CASSQDLRGGRNEQFF
.	TRBV5-4	TRBJ1-2	TRBD1	TGTGCCAGCAGTCAGGGGGCGGATTCCCCTAACTATGGCTACACCTTC	CASSQGADSPNYGYTF
.	TRBV19	TRBJ2-6	.	TGTGCCAGTAGTGTCTCCAGACAGAGCTCTGGGGCCAACGTCCTGACTTTC	CASSVSRQSSGANVLTF
once	TRBV13	TRBJ2-7	.	TGTGCCAGCAGCTTAGGCCTTCTTGAGCAGTACTTC	CASSLGLLEQYF
.	TRBV5-1	TRBJ1-2	.	TGCGCCAGCAGCCCCGGGGGGGATGGCTACACCTTC	CASSPGGDGYTF
.	TRBV5-1	TRBJ2-1	.	TGCGCCAGCAGCGACGCGCAACCAGGGACCGATAAAAAGCAGTTCTTC	CASSDAQPGTDKKQFF
.	TRBV27	TRBJ2-5	.	TGTGCCAGCAGTTTAAAGGGGTCCCAAGAGACCCAGTACTTC	CASSLKGSQETQYF
.	TRBV9	TRBJ2-7	.	TGTGCCAGCAGCGTATCCGGGGCGAACTACGAGCAGTACTTC	CASSVSGANYEQYF
.	TRBV5-5	TRBJ2-7	TRBD1	TGTGCCAGCAGCTTGGGTCCAGGGGGCTACGAGCAGTACTTC	CASSLGPGGYEQYF
.	TRBV3-1/TRBV3-2	TRBJ1-5	TRBD1	TGTGCCAGCAGCCAATCAGGGGGCGTCGCTAATCAGCCCCAGCATTTT	CASSQSGGVANQPQHF
.	TRBV6-5	TRBJ1-5	TRBD1	TGTGCCAGTCGGGGGGCAGGGGGTAATCAGCCCCAGCATTTT	CASRGAGGNQPQHF
.	TRBV28	TRBJ2-7	TRBD1	TGTGCCAGCAGTTCAGGGACAGACTACGAGCAGTACTTC	CASSSGTDYEQYF
.	TRBV10-3	TRBJ1-1	TRBD1	TGTGCCACGACACAGGGGGGGAACACTGAAGCTTTCTTT	CATTQGGNTEAFF
.	TRBV7-2	TRBJ2-1	TRBD1	TGTGCCAGCAGCAACCGACAGGGGAAGAATGAGCAGTTCTTC	CASSNRQGKNEQFF
.	TRBV18	TRBJ2-7	.	TGTGCCAGCTCACCATTGGGGTCCTACGAGCAGTACTTC	CASSPLGSYEQYF
.	TRBV7-2	TRBJ1-3	.	TGTGCCAGCACCCCCATGCGGGGAAGCTCTGGAAACACCATATATTTT	CASTPMRGSSGNTIYF
.	TRBV19	TRBJ2-7	TRBD2	TGTGCCAGTTCCTTTAGCGGGGGGGAAAGCGAGCAGTACTTC	CASSFSGGESEQYF
.	TRBV3-1/TRBV3-2	TRBJ1-2	.	TGTGCCAGCAGCCCCCGAGACAACTATGGCTACACCTTC	CASSPRDNYGYTF
.	TRBV29-1	TRBJ2-2	.	TGCAGCGTTGAAGGTCACCGGGGGCCCGGGGAGCTGTTTTTT	CSVEGHRGPGELFF
once	TRBV6-5	TRBJ1-3	.	TGTGCCAGCAGTCAAAGTTTCTCTGGAAACACCATATATTTT	CASSQSFSGNTIYF